This T cell receptor (beta chain) was recovered during a study of cytomegalovirus exposure and HLA in healthy donors. Study-level background: A prior study identified roughly 110 million unique TCR beta sequences from roughly 180 million T cells.

The PCR employed 60 Vbeta primers together with 13 Jbeta primers. Measured with immunoSEQ multiplex PCR; TCRdb has only the in-frame clones, and not every one. Of about 190,000 clones listed, roughly 79% are singletons. Findings and caveats of the study: One variant, a missense change in DCLRE1C, was linked in a later analysis to TCR beta V- and J-gene trimming.

Worth noting for this clone: Its antigen remains unidentified.

The material sequenced was PBMCs. The source is a woman aged 18-29 years in good health and CMV-seronegative.

The CDR3 loop reads CASLFSGGRTEAFF. CDR3 coding DNA: TGTGCCAGTCTCTTTTCAGGGGGCAGGACTGAAGCTTTCTTT. V gene TRBV2 combines with J gene TRBJ1-1; TRBD1 agrees at 8 bases. The V segment lost 9 bases and the J segment 5 bases; nucleotides outside the gene matches: 11. Germline V gene sequence: CDR1 SNHLY, CDR2 FYNNEI. The length of the CDR3 is 14 residues.